This TCR beta chain is drawn from a study of OX40 agonist ivuxolimab in advanced cancers. Study as a whole: All patients had ivuxolimab intravenously every 2 weeks at 0.01 to 10 mg/kg. Three dose-escalation patients had partial responses: one with hepatocellular carcinoma and two with cutaneous melanoma. Study-wide findings and caveats: Fewer expanded clones were found on average in CD4+ than in CD8+ T cells.

Turning to this clone: The antigen remains undetermined.

People who had autoimmune disease history or systemic immunosuppression were excluded. CDR1 and CDR2 (germline): MDHEN, SYDVKM. Trimming took off 3 bases at V and 2 bases at J, with 6 bases between the two ends. CDR3 length: 13 amino acids. Clones were sequenced by immunoSEQ multiplex PCR, and TCRdb holds only the in-frame ones, with some missing. Of around 85,000 clones in the sample, under 95% were seen once. The specimen was CD4+ or CD8+ T cells sorted from blood, collected in a trial of the OX40 agonist ivuxolimab. The source of this sequence is an adult with an advanced solid tumor such as melanoma, head and neck, liver or kidney cancer. The chain joins TRBV28 to TRBJ2-3, with no clear D. CDR3 residues: CASSLWSTDTQYF. The CDR3 region has the DNA TGTGCCAGCAGTTTGTGGTCCACAGATACGCAGTATTTT. The whole variable domain, filled in from reference TRBV28 and TRBJ2-3, reads DVKVTQSSRYLVKRTGEKVFLECVQDMDHENMFWYRQDPGLGLRLIYFSYDVKMKEKGDIPEGYSVSREKKERFSLILESASTNQTSMYLCASSLWSTDTQYFGPGTRLTVL.